The T cell receptor beta chain described here comes from a study of blood T cell repertoires in COVID-19 (dated by TCRdb to the early 2020s). Regarding the research as a whole: Samples from collaborators originated in the United States, Italy and Spain and spanned both the acute and convalescent phases of COVID-19. Where available, HLA class I and class II types were taken from metadata supplied by the sample provider and were not determined by assay-based typing. The repertoires were released in a freely available public database intended as a resource for research on the immune response to SARS-CoV-2. Subjects who had been exposed to COVID-19, were actively infected with it, or had recovered from it provided the deeply sampled blood TCRbeta repertoires that made up the dataset. The material from the prospective study consisted of cDNA or gDNA derived from T cells, B-cell-depleted T cells, or PBMCs. The sample metadata nearly always contained a de-identified subject ID, COVID-19 status, age in years and sex. Samples came from the ongoing ImmuneRACE study (first 160 participants) plus 1,254 subjects from 6 global collaborators.

Study-wide conclusions, independent of this receptor: The amount of clinical and demographic metadata varied by source and participant and was provided uncurated.

Each collaborating institution followed its own protocols to collect whole blood in K2EDTA tubes. For TCRbeta analysis, collaborator samples were shipped as frozen whole blood, as isolated PBMCs, or as DNA extracted from either sample type. TCRbeta CDR3 regions were amplified from genomic DNA using the immunoSEQ Assay, a bias-controlled multiplex PCR. Processing in the source paper ran as follows. Within the assay, amplification of reference gene primers was used to estimate how many nucleated cells each sample contained. To quantify the absolute abundance of each unique TCRbeta CDR3 rearrangement, sequence reads were collapsed and filtered. Productive Simpson clonality was computed per sample as the square root of Simpson's diversity index over productive rearrangements. This immuneACCESS table, as held by TCRdb, lists in-frame sequences with V and J called but not all clones. Of the missing ones, under half trace to an unresolved V gene in checked studies; the others have no known cause. D and trimming were read from the DNA, whereas the V and J calls and clone size are those reported in that table. For this sample there are around 250,000 clones; 82% appear just once. Around 2.9% of the sample is in the top ten clones.

V loses 1 base at its end and J loses 1 base; junction bases beyond the gene matches: 2. Inclusive of the bounding cysteine and phenylalanine, the CDR3 is 17 residues long. Solely the CDR3 DNA is kept, with 51 bases framed from the first base. CDR1 MDHEN and CDR2 SYDVKM are derived from the germline V gene. In regard to this clone: Its cognate antigen has yet to be identified. The input lacks base qualities; no much larger clone sits a single base away.

The source of this sequence is a woman aged 18 to 35 with acute or convalescent COVID-19. Recombination joined TRBV28 with TRBJ2-2; TRBD1 aligns with 11 central bases. Sequenced sample: peripheral blood. The CDR3 region: CASSLLGQGVNTGELFF. The bases read TGTGCCAGCAGTTTATTGGGACAGGGGGTGAACACCGGGGAGCTGTTTTTT.